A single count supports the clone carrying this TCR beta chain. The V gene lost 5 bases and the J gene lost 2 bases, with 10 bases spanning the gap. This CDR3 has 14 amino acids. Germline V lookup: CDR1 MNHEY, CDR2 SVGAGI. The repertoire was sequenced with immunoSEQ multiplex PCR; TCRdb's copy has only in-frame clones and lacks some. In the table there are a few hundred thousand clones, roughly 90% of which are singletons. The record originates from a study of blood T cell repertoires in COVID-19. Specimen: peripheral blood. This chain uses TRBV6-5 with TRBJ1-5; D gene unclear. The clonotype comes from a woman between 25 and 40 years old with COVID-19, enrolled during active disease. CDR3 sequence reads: CASSIARGNQPQHF. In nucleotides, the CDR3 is TGTGCCAGCAGTATAGCCCGCGGCAATCAGCCCCAGCATTTT.